This section outlines one TCR beta chain sequence together with its context. Its antigen is currently unknown. This record belongs to a study of regulatory T cells in long-lasting Graves disease. Study-level findings and limits: Persistent cases favored TRBV28, TRBJ1-2 and TRBJ2-5.

This sample's time point: newly diagnosed GD, antithyroid drugs for less than 3 months. PBMCs provided the RNA from which the TCR library was made. With iRepertoire HTBI primers and Arm-PCR of CDR3 regions, TCR beta libraries were built. TCRdb used MiXCR to reprocess the multiplex PCR reads, holding one entry per CDR3 protein. The repertoire holds roughly 510,000 distinct CDR3 sequences, with about 16% as singletons. This CDR3 has 14 amino acids. Germline V CDR1 and CDR2: SGHTA, FQGNSA. Trimming left V 1 base short and J 5 bases short, with 11 bases between. These records were also assigned to another study, of T cells in Graves' hyperthyroidism and ophthalmopathy.

This TCR was sampled from a man aged 18 to 30 with Graves disease. The chain carries TRBV7-2 and TRBJ1-1; D uncertain. The starting material was peripheral blood mononuclear cells (PBMCs), obtained at new diagnosis, from a patient treated with antithyroid drugs. The CDR3 nucleotides read TGTGCCAGCAGCTTAGGGGAAGGGTGGACTGAAGCTTTCTTT. Translating gives CASSLGEGWTEAFF. Drawing the rest from reference TRBV7-2 and TRBJ1-1, the complete variable domain is GAGVSQSPSNKVTEKGKDVELRCDPISGHTALYWYRQSLGQGLEFLIYFQGNSAPDKSGLPSDRFSAERTGGSVSTLTIQRTQQEDSAVYLCASSLGEGWTEAFFGQGTRLTVV.